The next 17 T cell receptor beta chains were all read from a single sample in a study of blood T cell repertoires in COVID-19 (TCRdb year 2020). Libraries were constructed by the immunoSEQ multiplex PCR assay. TCRdb limited this immuneACCESS table to in-frame rearrangements with V and J called. A share of clones is missing; checked studies link under half to unresolved V genes, and the rest is unexplained. This sample comprises about 190,000 clones, around 80% of them detected only once. Together, the top ten hold about 8% of the sample. Input material: peripheral blood. The receptors were gathered from an older woman with COVID-19, enrolled during active disease.

This clone has a single count. The chain couples TRBV14 to TRBJ2-5; D may be TRBD1 (6 bases). CDR3 size: 16 residues. Between the trimmed V and J ends, which lost 2 bases and 2 bases, there was a span of 15 bases. CDR1 and CDR2 (germline): SGHDN, FVKESK. In nucleotides, the CDR3 is TGTGCCAGCAGCCAACCGGATCCCGGACAGCAAGAGACCCAGTACTTC. Amino acids: CASSQPDPGQQETQYF.

The J gene is TRBJ1-2, the V gene TRBV5-1; TRBD1 agrees at 7 bases. Unmatched junction bases numbered 6, after V lost 2 bases and J lost 2 bases. The CDR3 is 15 amino acids. The V gene's germline CDR1 is SGHRS and CDR2 YFSETQ. Here the CDR3 DNA reads TGCGCCAGCAGCTTAACAGGGGATCTGAACTATGGCTACACCTTC. Its protein is CASSLTGDLNYGYTF.

This chain connects TRBV29-1 to TRBJ2-3; the match to TRBD2 covers 8 bases. Germline V gives CDR1 SQVTM, CDR2 ANQGSEA. This CDR3 is 18 amino acids long. V shed 4 bases, J shed 0 bases, and the junction held 15 bases outside the gene matches. CDR3 nucleotide sequence: TGCAGCGTTGCGTACGGGAGGGCCCGAGCACGTAGCACAGATACGCAGTATTTT. Amino acid sequence: CSVAYGRARARSTDTQYF.

This clone was counted a few times. This chain connects TRBV5-1 to TRBJ2-7; tentatively, D is TRBD2 (6 bases). Trimming removed 5 bases from V and 3 bases from J, with 9 bases in between. CDR1 and CDR2 (germline): SGHRS, YFSETQ. The CDR3 extends over 12 amino acids. CDR3 coding DNA: TGCGCCAGCAGGGAGGGAATCTACGAGCAGTACTTC. Translating gives CASREGIYEQYF.

V is TRBV29-1 and J is TRBJ2-5; no clear D gene. Germline V gives CDR1 SQVTM, CDR2 ANQGSEA. V was clipped by 2 bases and J by 5 bases, with 9 bases between them. This CDR3 has 12 amino acids. The CDR3 region is CSVETNPETQYF. The DNA of the CDR3 is TGCAGCGTTGAAACTAATCCCGAGACCCAGTACTTC.

The chain links TRBV13 to TRBJ2-2; 7 bases match TRBD1. Germline CDR1 PRHDT, CDR2 FYEKMQ (reference sequence). The ends lost 1 base at V and 4 bases at J; junction bases unmatched: 18. The length of the CDR3 is 20 residues. CDR3 sequence (DNA): TGTGCCAGCAGCTTAGCGGAGAGAAGACAGGGAATTGGGATCACCGGGGAGCTGTTTTTT. Its translation is CASSLAERRQGIGITGELFF. The variable domain in full, with the rest retrieved from reference TRBV13 and TRBJ2-2, is AAGVIQSPRHLIKEKRETATLKCYPIPRHDTVYWYQQGPGQDPQFLISFYEKMQSDKGSIPDRFSAQQFSDYHSELNMSSLELGDSALYFCASSLAERRQGIGITGELFFGEGSRLTVL.

The V gene is TRBV6-4, the J gene TRBJ2-1; TRBD1 is a possible D gene (5 bases). The CDR3 spans 14 residues. The germline CDR1 and CDR2 sequences are MRHNA and SNTAGT. V lost 6 bases to trimming and J lost 7 bases, with 16 bases between them. The CDR3 DNA sequence: TGTGCCAGCAGATTGGCCCAGGGTAGGAATGAGCAGTTCTTC. Translated: CASRLAQGRNEQFF.

This clone was observed a single time. This rearrangement joins TRBV28 to TRBJ2-1; TRBD1 might be the D (6 bases). There are 15 residues in the CDR3. CDR1 MDHEN and CDR2 SYDVKM come from the germline V gene. Deletions cut 6 bases from V and 1 base from J, with 13 bases between. CDR3 amino acids: CASRYRTDSYNEQFF. CDR3 bases: TGTGCCAGCAGATACCGGACAGATTCCTACAATGAGCAGTTCTTC.

This chain joins TRBV7-2 and TRBJ2-7; no definite D call. V lost 1 base to trimming and J lost 7 bases, with 14 bases between them. Germline loops: CDR1 SGHTA, CDR2 FQGNSA. This CDR3 has 14 amino acids. CDR3 DNA: TGTGCCAGCAGCTTAGGAGGTCCATCCCATGAGCAGTACGTC. Protein product: CASSLGGPSHEQYV.

The rearrangement uses TRBV11-1 and TRBJ2-5; 12 nucleotides align to TRBD1. Germline CDR1 SGHAT, CDR2 FQDESV (reference sequence). V lost 3 bases to trimming and J lost 5 bases; unmatched junction nucleotides: 1. This CDR3 has 14 amino acids. The CDR3 sequence is CASSFGTGGETQYF. DNA for the CDR3: TGTGCCAGCAGCTTCGGGACAGGGGGCGAGACCCAGTACTTC.

The chain is built from TRBV6-5 and TRBJ2-2; D may be TRBD2 (5 bases). The CDR3 runs to 14 residues. V lost 10 bases to trimming and J lost 7 bases, with 19 bases between them. CDR1 is MNHEY, CDR2 SVGAGI, per germline. This CDR3 reads CATLGGRLNGELFF. DNA of the CDR3: TGTGCCACCCTTGGAGGTCGTTTAAACGGGGAGCTGTTTTTT.

The rearrangement links TRBV10-3 to TRBJ2-1, with 14 bases lining up with TRBD2. The CDR3 runs to 15 residues. After removal of 4 bases from V and 6 bases from J, the junction contained 2 bases not matched to a gene. The V gene's germline CDR1 is ENHRY and CDR2 SYGVKD. The CDR3 sequence is CAISGGLAGGNEQFF. CDR3 sequence (DNA): TGTGCCATCAGTGGCGGACTAGCGGGAGGCAATGAGCAGTTCTTC.

A few counts support this clone. This specimen includes other DNA sequences encoding the same CDR3. The chain is built from TRBV18 and TRBJ2-3; 7 nucleotides line up with TRBD2. Trimming took 3 bases from V and 0 from J; bases not matched to a gene: 0. The germline gives CDR1 KGHSH, CDR2 LQKENI. CDR3 length: 14 residues. Written as DNA, the CDR3 is TGTGCCAGCTCACCTAGCGGGAGCACAGATACGCAGTATTTT. Protein product: CASSPSGSTDTQYF.

This clone was observed once. This rearrangement joins TRBV5-1 to TRBJ1-2; D is uncertain. The V gene lost 0 bases and the J gene lost 4 bases, with 13 bases spanning the gap. This CDR3 comprises 15 residues. In germline, CDR1 is SGHRS, CDR2 YFSETQ. CDR3 amino acids: CASSLDFGLLYGYTF. The CDR3 DNA reads TGCGCCAGCAGCTTGGACTTTGGGCTTCTCTATGGCTACACCTTC.

The V gene is TRBV7-8, the J gene TRBJ2-2, with D unresolved. V was cut by 5 bases and J by 2 bases, with 6 bases left in between. CDR1 is SGHVS and CDR2 is FQNEAQ in the germline V gene. The CDR3 loop spans 13 amino acids. The CDR3 loop reads CASSQHNTGELFF. DNA of the CDR3: TGTGCCAGCAGCCAACACAACACCGGGGAGCTGTTTTTT.

The rearrangement joins TRBV7-2 to TRBJ2-2; no reliable D call. The CDR3 totals 14 residues. V lost 5 bases and J lost 1, with 8 bases in between. Germline loops: CDR1 SGHTA, CDR2 FQGNSA. This CDR3 reads CASSVPGNTGELFF. Written as DNA, the CDR3 is TGTGCCAGCAGCGTCCCGGGGAACACCGGGGAGCTGTTTTTT.

CDR3 bases: TGCAGTGCTAGTCCGGGGGGGCCTGGCACCGGGGAGCTGTTTTTT. This translates into CSASPGGPGTGELFF. This chain uses TRBV20-1 with TRBJ2-2, with 8 bases aligning to TRBD2. This CDR3 is 15 amino acids long. Germline trimming cut 3 bases from V and 4 bases from J; bases unmatched to any gene: 7. Germline CDR1 is DFQATT and CDR2 is SNEGSKA (reference sequence).